This T cell receptor beta chain was observed in a study of long-term antiretroviral therapy in people with HIV. At least one PBMC sample before ART and at least two after were required. The samples, holding about 0.9-11 million cryopreserved PBMC, were thawed before DNA extraction was carried out. Regarding this clone: Its antigen is as yet unknown.

Study-wide results and limits: Within the repertoire, clones expanded before ART were dominant at all time points. Diversity remained lower than transplant donor controls, even though it increased after ART.

A v3.0 immunoSEQ assay was performed at survey level. The table came from immunoSEQ multiplex PCR; TCRdb's copy has only in-frame clones and leaves some out. Among about 34,000 clones, approximately 93% were seen once, and the ten largest hold around 3.8%. The source was unsorted PBMCs, collected about 5.1 years after starting antiretroviral therapy. The receptor's source is a woman aged 45-65 years with HIV.

For the CDR3, the DNA is TGTGCCAGCAGCCATTCGACAGGGTGGACAGAGACCCAGTACTTC. This gives the protein CASSHSTGWTETQYF. The chain recombines TRBV7-9 with TRBJ2-5, with TRBD1 identical over 7 bases. The V gene end was trimmed by 5 bases and the J gene end by 4 bases; junction bases not matched to a gene: 10. CDR1 and CDR2 (germline): SEHNR, FQNEAQ (reference sequence). The CDR3 has 15 residues.